Sequencing of this T cell receptor beta chain was carried out in a study of blood T cell repertoires in COVID-19. Study details: Some COVID-19 samples were acute and others convalescent; all came from the United States, Italy and Spain. T cells, B-cell-depleted T cells, or PBMCs provided the cDNA or gDNA that served as material.

In the original processing: For nucleated cells, counts were estimated from reference gene primer amplification. Using immunoSEQ multiplex PCR, the repertoire was profiled, and TCRdb retains in-frame clones only, with some absent. The V and J calls and the clone size are those of that table, but D and trimming were determined from the DNA. The profile covers about 240,000 clones, with around 87% appearing a single time and approximately 7.2% taken by the ten largest. Trimming removed 3 bases at V and 3 bases at J, with 17 bases between. Looked up from germline, CDR1 is SGDLS and CDR2 is YYNGEE. CDR3 length: 16 amino acids.

The source of this sequence is a woman aged 70-85 years with active or convalescent COVID-19. Specimen: peripheral blood. The rearrangement uses TRBV9 and TRBJ2-3; possible D gene TRBD2, 6 bases. The CDR3 region is CASSARGGVRTDTQYF. In DNA, the CDR3 is TGTGCCAGCAGCGCTAGGGGAGGAGTACGAACAGATACGCAGTATTTT. Using reference TRBV9 and TRBJ2-3 for the parts outside the CDR3, the full variable domain is DSGVTQTPKHLITATGQRVTLRCSPRSGDLSVYWYQQSLDQGLQFLIQYYNGEERAKGNILERFSAQQFPDLHSELNLSSLELGDSALYFCASSARGGVRTDTQYFGPGTRLTVL.